The next 27 T cell receptor beta chains were all read from a single sample in a study of blood T cell repertoires in COVID-19. Only in-frame clones appear in the TCRdb table, and some are missing; sequencing was by immunoSEQ multiplex PCR. Among 250,000 to 300,000 clones listed, roughly nine tenths were seen once. Material: PBMCs or T cells enriched from blood (not recorded which). The receptors were gathered from a human donor in a cohort exposed to, infected with or recovered from COVID-19 (not recorded which). The donor label of this sample is uncertain.

This clone occurred a few times. The chain recombines TRBV14 with TRBJ1-1; no definite D call. V was pared by 4 bases and J by 4 bases, with 16 bases between. From germline, CDR1 is SGHDN and CDR2 FVKESK. The CDR3 sequence is 15 residues long. CDR3 residues: CASSREWELGTEAFF. CDR3 nucleotide sequence: TGTGCCAGCAGCCGCGAGTGGGAGTTAGGCACTGAAGCTTTCTTT.

This clone came up a few times. This rearrangement joins TRBV19 to TRBJ2-2; the match to TRBD1 covers 7 bases. Germline V CDR1 and CDR2: LNHDA, SQIVND (reference sequence). Unmatched junction bases numbered 13, after V lost 8 bases and J lost 7 bases. CDR3 size: 15 residues. CDR3 region: CASYDRANTGGELFF. As DNA, the CDR3 is TGTGCCAGTTATGACAGGGCGAACACAGGCGGGGAGCTGTTTTTT.

The chain employs TRBV3-1 (or the pseudogene TRBV3-2) and TRBJ1-3; D call uncertain. Germline CDR1 LGHDT, CDR2 YNNKEL (reference sequence). Trimming stripped 2 bases from V and 4 bases from J, with 9 bases between. CDR3 length equals 14 residues. This CDR3 is CASSQWETGNTIYF. The CDR3 nucleotides are TGTGCCAGCAGCCAATGGGAGACAGGAAACACCATATATTTT.

The chain recombines TRBV9 with TRBJ2-7; 10 bases align to TRBD2. Germline CDR1 and CDR2: SGDLS and YYNGEE. The CDR3 runs 15 residues. Losses at the gene ends were 0 bases for V and 4 bases for J; bases not matched to a gene: 4. The chain's CDR3 is CASSVASSGGYEQYF. For the CDR3, the DNA is TGTGCCAGCAGCGTAGCGTCTAGCGGGGGTTACGAGCAGTACTTC.

The chain uses TRBV5-5 and TRBJ1-2; maybe TRBD1 (5 bases). The CDR3 has 14 residues. The V gene lost 4 bases and the J gene lost 3 bases, with 13 bases spanning the gap. Germline V gene lookup returns CDR1 SGHKS and CDR2 YYEKEE (reference sequence). In nucleotides, the CDR3 is TGTGCCAGCAGCCGCAGGTTAGGGGACTATGGCTACACCTTC. Translating it yields CASSRRLGDYGYTF.

The chain employs TRBV19 and TRBJ2-5; the match to TRBD2 covers 13 bases. This CDR3 has 16 amino acids. Germline-derived CDR1 and CDR2 are LNHDA and SQIVND (reference sequence). Losses at the gene ends were 4 bases for V and 5 bases for J; bases not matched to a gene: 7. The CDR3 coding sequence is TGTGCCAGTAGTACCGGACTAGCGGGGGCCCCGGAGACCCAGTACTTC. Amino acids: CASSTGLAGAPETQYF.

This rearrangement joins TRBV5-1 to TRBJ1-1, with unresolved D. Deletions cut 6 bases from V and 6 bases from J, with 9 bases between. Per germline, CDR1 SGHRS and CDR2 YFSETQ. This CDR3 comprises 11 residues. Here the CDR3 DNA reads TGCGCCAGCATGGACGGGGCTGAAGCTTTCTTT. Amino acid sequence: CASMDGAEAFF. The variable domain in full, completed from reference TRBV5-1 and TRBJ1-1, reads KAGVTQTPRYLIKTRGQQVTLSCSPISGHRSVSWYQQTPGQGLQFLFEYFSETQRNKGNFPGRFSGRQFSNSRSEMNVSTLELGDSALYLCASMDGAEAFFGQGTRLTVV.

The V and J genes are TRBV9 and TRBJ1-6; TRBD1 agrees at 7 bases. Germline trimming cut 0 bases from V and 9 bases from J; bases unmatched to any gene: 6. Germline lookup yields CDR1 SGDLS and CDR2 YYNGEE. The CDR3 totals 15 residues. The CDR3 is CASSVEGTESSPLHF. The CDR3 coding sequence is TGTGCCAGCAGCGTAGAGGGGACAGAGAGTTCACCCCTCCACTTT.

J is TRBJ1-1 and V is TRBV19, with TRBD1 identical over 9 bases. CDR3 length equals 15 residues. Germline CDR1 LNHDA, CDR2 SQIVND (reference sequence). Losses at the gene ends were 4 bases for V and 2 bases for J; bases not matched to a gene: 5. The CDR3 loop reads CASSKTGGPNTEAFF. CDR3 bases: TGTGCCAGTAGTAAGACAGGGGGACCCAACACTGAAGCTTTCTTT. The whole variable domain, remainder taken from reference TRBV19 and TRBJ1-1, is DGGITQSPKYLFRKEGQNVTLSCEQNLNHDAMYWYRQDPGQGLRLIYYSQIVNDFQKGDIAEGYSVSREKKESFPLTVTSAQKNPTAFYLCASSKTGGPNTEAFFGQGTRLTVV.

The chain carries TRBV7-2 and TRBJ2-7; 7 positions match TRBD1. From germline, CDR1 is SGHTA and CDR2 FQGNSA. The CDR3 loop spans 16 amino acids. Trimming removed 1 base from V and 7 bases from J; junction bases left unmatched: 13. CDR3 loop: CASSLEFNRGRGEQYF. The CDR3 nucleotides are TGTGCCAGCAGCTTAGAGTTTAACAGGGGACGAGGGGAGCAGTACTTC.

The genes are TRBV21-1 and TRBJ1-3. TRBV21-1 is listed as a pseudogene. The CDR3 runs to 15 residues. The CDR3 nucleotides read TGTGCCAGCAGCCACATCACGGGCTCTGGAAACACCATATATTTT. This encodes CASSHITGSGNTIYF.

The chain joins TRBV12-3 or TRBV12-4 to TRBJ1-1; D unclear. The CDR3 length is 10 residues. CDR3 loop: CGSGDTEAFF. CDR3 coding DNA: TGTGGTAGTGGAGATACTGAAGCTTTCTTT.

CDR3 loop: CAWSPGMANSPLHF. Here the CDR3 DNA reads TGTGCCTGGAGCCCCGGGATGGCTAATTCACCCCTCCACTTT. The chain uses TRBV30 and TRBJ1-6; the D is unclear. This CDR3 contains 14 residues. Germline CDR1 and CDR2: GTSNPN and SVGIG (reference sequence). Trimming removed 3 bases at V and 6 bases at J, with 12 bases between.

The rearrangement uses TRBV2 and TRBJ1-1; TRBD1 might be the D (5 bases). Germline CDR1 SNHLY, CDR2 FYNNEI. The CDR3 is 14 residues long. The V end was cut by 5 bases, the J end by 3 bases, with 13 bases between. The CDR3 region is CASSPQGKDTEAFF. In DNA, the CDR3 is TGTGCCAGCAGTCCTCAGGGCAAGGACACTGAAGCTTTCTTT.

The chain joins TRBV27 to TRBJ2-3, with 8 bases lining up with TRBD1. J lost 2 bases, V lost 6 bases, and 7 bases had no gene match. This CDR3 spans 15 amino acids. Per germline, CDR1 MNHEY and CDR2 SMNVEV (reference sequence). CDR3 nucleotide sequence: TGTGCCAGCAGGGGTTGGGACAGGACCACAGATACGCAGTATTTT. Translating it yields CASRGWDRTTDTQYF.

The chain combines TRBV30 with TRBJ2-7, with 11 bases that match TRBD1. The germline gives CDR1 GTSNPN, CDR2 SVGIG (reference sequence). Trimming cost V 0 bases and J 2 bases; bases outside gene matches: 0. The CDR3 has 14 amino acids. The CDR3 is CAWSVGQGAYEQYF. The CDR3 DNA is TGTGCCTGGAGTGTGGGACAGGGGGCCTACGAGCAGTACTTC.

The genes are TRBV10-3 and TRBJ2-3; TRBD1 matches 8 bases. CDR1 is ENHRY, CDR2 SYGVKD, per germline. Trimming took 5 bases from V and 5 from J; bases not matched to a gene: 3. The CDR3 runs 13 residues. For the CDR3, the DNA is TGTGCCATCAGTCAGGGGGCCATAGATACGCAGTATTTT. Translating gives CAISQGAIDTQYF.

V gene TRBV6-4 combines with J gene TRBJ2-4, with no clear D. The germline V gene encodes CDR1 MRHNA and CDR2 SNTAGT. This CDR3 comprises 13 residues. The V end was cut by 2 bases, the J end by 6 bases, with 8 bases between. CDR3 DNA sequence: TGTGCCAGCAGTGACGAGGTTGGAAACATTCAGTACTTC. Residues: CASSDEVGNIQYF.

The sample holds one count of this clone. The chain joins TRBV5-1 to TRBJ1-4, with TRBD1 as a possible D gene (6 bases). Trimming removed 0 bases from V and 3 bases from J, with 9 bases in between. The CDR3 has 15 residues. CDR1 and CDR2 from the germline V gene are SGHRS and YFSETQ. The CDR3 region has the DNA TGCGCCAGCAGCTTGGGGACAGCGCCTAATGAAAAACTGTTTTTT. As protein: CASSLGTAPNEKLFF. Full variable domain (missing parts from reference TRBV5-1 and TRBJ1-4): KAGVTQTPRYLIKTRGQQVTLSCSPISGHRSVSWYQQTPGQGLQFLFEYFSETQRNKGNFPGRFSGRQFSNSRSEMNVSTLELGDSALYLCASSLGTAPNEKLFFGSGTQLSVL.

V and J are TRBV10-3 and TRBJ1-1, with TRBD1 matching over 8 bases. V was clipped by 7 bases and J by 6 bases; unmatched bases: 13. CDR3 size: 15 residues. Germline values: CDR1 ENHRY, CDR2 SYGVKD. CDR3 DNA: TGTGCCATCACCGAGACAGGGGCCGAAGGCGCTGAAGCTTTCTTT. It encodes CAITETGAEGAEAFF.

The chain recombines TRBV11-2 with TRBJ1-5; D uncertain. V lost 0 bases to trimming and J lost 1 base, with 4 bases between them. The CDR3 spans 14 residues. Germline-derived CDR1 and CDR2 are SGHAT and FQNNGV. CDR3 sequence reads: CASSLERSNQPQHF. The DNA of the CDR3 is TGTGCCAGCAGCTTAGAACGGAGCAATCAGCCCCAGCATTTT. Filled out from reference TRBV11-2 and TRBJ1-5, the complete variable domain reads EAGVAQSPRYKIIEKRQSVAFWCNPISGHATLYWYQQILGQGPKLLIQFQNNGVVDDSQLPKDRFSAERLKGVDSTLKIQPAKLEDSAVYLCASSLERSNQPQHFGDGTRLSIL.

The chain employs TRBV27 and TRBJ2-5; 10 bases map to TRBD1. The CDR3 is 15 residues long. J was trimmed by 1 base and V by 3 bases; bases with no gene match: 2. Germline CDR1 MNHEY, CDR2 SMNVEV (reference sequence). CDR3 protein: CASSFWDRGQETQYF. CDR3 nucleotides: TGTGCCAGCAGTTTCTGGGACAGGGGCCAAGAGACCCAGTACTTC.

The chain uses TRBV4-1 and TRBJ2-5, with 14 bases fitting TRBD2. The CDR3 loop spans 16 amino acids. CDR1 and CDR2 (germline): MGHRA, YSYEKL. J lost 4 bases, V lost 4 bases, and 5 bases had no gene match. CDR3: CASSPRLAGGRETQYF. In nucleotides, the CDR3 is TGCGCCAGCAGCCCCCGACTAGCGGGGGGGCGAGAGACCCAGTACTTC.

In its sample, this clone was seen once. The chain has TRBV19 and TRBJ2-7, with TRBD1 identical over 8 bases. V was pared by 6 bases and J by 2 bases, with 6 bases of the junction left unmatched. The CDR3 loop spans 14 amino acids. Germline CDR1 reads LNHDA; CDR2 reads SQIVND (reference sequence). In DNA form, the CDR3 reads TGTGCCAGTAGGCCAGCACAGGGGGCCTACGAGCAGTACTTC. The encoded protein is CASRPAQGAYEQYF.

This sequence joins TRBV29-1 and TRBJ2-3, with TRBD1 matching over 7 bases. The V gene end was trimmed by 5 bases and the J gene end by 6 bases; junction bases not matched to a gene: 2. CDR1 is SQVTM, CDR2 ANQGSEA, per germline. The CDR3 contains 11 residues. CDR3 DNA: TGCAGCGTTCTGACAGGGGATACGCAGTATTTT. Translation gives CSVLTGDTQYF.

The rearrangement links TRBV30 to TRBJ1-5; D may be TRBD1 (5 bases). CDR1 and CDR2 (germline): GTSNPN, SVGIG (reference sequence). CDR3 length: 16 amino acids. Trimming cost V 0 bases and J 3 bases, with 15 bases left between them. The CDR3 nucleotides are TGTGCCTGGAGTGTACCGGGCAGGGCCTACAATCAGCCCCAGCATTTT. Residues: CAWSVPGRAYNQPQHF.

The chain employs TRBV9 and TRBJ2-2; no clear D gene. The CDR3 has 12 amino acids. Germline loops: CDR1 SGDLS, CDR2 YYNGEE. V was trimmed by 4 bases and J by 6 bases, leaving 7 bases between them. CDR3 coding DNA: TGTGCCAGCAGCAGGAGCCCCGGGGAGCTGTTTTTT. This encodes CASSRSPGELFF. The variable domain in full, with the rest retrieved from reference TRBV9 and TRBJ2-2, is DSGVTQTPKHLITATGQRVTLRCSPRSGDLSVYWYQQSLDQGLQFLIQYYNGEERAKGNILERFSAQQFPDLHSELNLSSLELGDSALYFCASSRSPGELFFGEGSRLTVL.